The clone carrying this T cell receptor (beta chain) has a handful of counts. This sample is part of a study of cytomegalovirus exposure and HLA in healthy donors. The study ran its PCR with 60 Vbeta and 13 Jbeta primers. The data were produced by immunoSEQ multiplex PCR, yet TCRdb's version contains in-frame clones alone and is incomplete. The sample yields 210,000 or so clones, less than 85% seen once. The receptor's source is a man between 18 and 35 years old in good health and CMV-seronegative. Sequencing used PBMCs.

The chain's CDR3 is CASRYNGGYTF. DNA for the CDR3: TGTGCCAGCAGGTACAACGGTGGCTACACCTTC. The J gene is TRBJ1-2, the V gene TRBV6-5, with no clear D. Per the germline V gene, CDR1 is MNHEY and CDR2 is SVGAGI. The ends were cut back, 6 bases at V and 7 bases at J, with 9 bases in the middle. This CDR3 contains 11 residues.